A single sample is the source of the 2 T cell receptor beta chains below, sequenced in a study of response to subunit inactivated influenza vaccine. TCRdb independently ran MiXCR on the RT-PCR reads; one entry per CDR3 protein. The table has about 190,000 distinct CDR3 sequences, 13% to 15% seen once; the top ten hold 20% to 30%. The sample was CD8+ T cells sorted from PBMCs, taken more than 4 days after vaccination. These receptors were obtained from a man between 50 and 59 years old who received an inactivated influenza vaccine.

This clonotype was counted only a few times. This CDR3 is CATSGLDYGYTF. DNA for the CDR3: TGTGCCACCAGCGGACTGGACTATGGCTACACCTTC. The V gene is TRBV15, the J gene TRBJ1-2; no clear D gene. The CDR3 is 12 amino acids. Germline CDR1 reads LNHNV; CDR2 reads YYDKDF (reference sequence). V lost 5 bases and J 3 bases, leaving 7 bases between the germline ends. The full variable domain, its missing parts supplied by reference TRBV15 and TRBJ1-2, is DAMVIQNPRYQVTQFGKPVTLSCSQTLNHNVMYWYQQKSSQAPKLLFHYYDKDFNNEADTPDNFQSRRPNTSFCFLDIRSPGLGDTAMYLCATSGLDYGYTFGSGTRLTVV.

The V and J genes are TRBV12-3 or TRBV12-4 and TRBJ2-2; 9 bases map to TRBD2. The J segment lost 5 bases and the V segment lost 2 bases, leaving 3 bases of the junction unmatched. The CDR3 has 15 amino acids. CDR3 residues: CASSLYLAGTGELFF. The CDR3 region has the DNA TGTGCCAGCAGTTTATATCTAGCGGGAACCGGGGAGCTGTTTTTT.